The 28 T cell receptor beta chains below all came from one sample that was sequenced in a study of blood T cell repertoires in COVID-19. Data came from immunoSEQ multiplex PCR; TCRdb stores just in-frame clones and leaves some out. The sample shows about 190,000 clones, 76% of them seen only once. Sequenced material: PBMCs or T cells enriched from blood (not recorded which). All receptors come from a woman aged 45-65 years with acute COVID-19.

This clone was seen only a few times. This sequence joins TRBV19 and TRBJ2-3; TRBD2 matches 9 bases. The CDR3 is made up of 15 amino acids. Germline CDR1 LNHDA, CDR2 SQIVND (reference sequence). J was trimmed by 8 bases and V by 7 bases; bases with no gene match: 13. The CDR3: CASKGLAASLSTQYF. Written as DNA, the CDR3 is TGTGCCAGTAAGGGACTAGCAGCGTCCCTTTCTACGCAGTATTTT.

This chain links TRBV5-6 with TRBJ1-1; unclear D gene. Germline CDR1 is SGHDT and CDR2 is YYEEEE. Trimming shortened V by 2 bases and J by 7 bases, and 9 bases separated the two germline ends. The length of the CDR3 is 12 residues. The CDR3 DNA follows: TGTGCCAGCAGCTTCAGACTCCGTGAAGCTTTCTTT. This codes for CASSFRLREAFF.

The sample holds one count of this clone. The chain combines TRBV14 with TRBJ2-5, with 11 bases fitting TRBD2. CDR1 is SGHDN, CDR2 FVKESK, per germline. The CDR3 contains 15 residues. Trimming took 4 bases from V and 5 from J; bases not matched to a gene: 6. In DNA, the CDR3 is TGTGCCAGCAGCCCCTTGACTAGCGGGGTGGAGACCCAGTACTTC. Protein: CASSPLTSGVETQYF.

This clone was seen a few times. The chain combines TRBV27 with TRBJ1-6; 7 bases are a match to TRBD1. The ends lost 3 bases at V and 7 bases at J; junction bases unmatched: 12. Germline loops: CDR1 MNHEY, CDR2 SMNVEV (reference sequence). The CDR3 contains 17 residues. CDR3 in DNA: TGTGCCAGCAGTTTCCCATCAGGGGGTGCAGGGAATTCACCCCTCCACTTT. Translated, it gives CASSFPSGGAGNSPLHF.

V and J are TRBV5-1 and TRBJ2-5, with TRBD2 matching 8 bases. Germline trimming cut 6 bases from V and 4 bases from J; bases unmatched to any gene: 8. Germline lookup yields CDR1 SGHRS and CDR2 YFSETQ. CDR3 length: 14 amino acids. CDR3 amino acids: CASNLAGGLETQYF. The CDR3 DNA reads TGCGCCAGCAATCTGGCGGGGGGACTAGAGACCCAGTACTTC.

There are a few counts of this clone. This chain joins TRBV5-1 and TRBJ1-6; weak D call: TRBD1 (5 bases). Deletions cut 4 bases from V and 0 bases from J, with 14 bases between. Germline V gives CDR1 SGHRS, CDR2 YFSETQ. The CDR3 extends over 17 amino acids. The DNA for the CDR3 is TGCGCCAGCAGCACCGACAGCTTGAGCTCCTATAATTCACCCCTCCACTTT. This translates into CASSTDSLSSYNSPLHF.

V gene TRBV7-2 combines with J gene TRBJ2-1, with TRBD1 matching 7 bases. The CDR3 runs to 14 residues. V shed 7 bases and J 4 bases; nucleotides not matched to a gene: 7. The germline V gene encodes CDR1 SGHTA and CDR2 FQGNSA. The CDR3: CASTRDSTYNEQFF. DNA of the CDR3: TGTGCCAGCACACGGGACAGCACATACAATGAGCAGTTCTTC.

J is TRBJ1-3 and V is TRBV28; D not certain. Trimming stripped 1 base from V and 1 base from J, with 5 bases between. Germline assignment: CDR1 MDHEN and CDR2 SYDVKM. This CDR3 has 14 amino acids. The CDR3 protein is CASSLSGSGNTIYF. For the CDR3, the DNA is TGTGCCAGCAGTTTATCGGGTTCTGGAAACACCATATATTTT. Complete variable domain (other parts from reference TRBV28 and TRBJ1-3): DVKVTQSSRYLVKRTGEKVFLECVQDMDHENMFWYRQDPGLGLRLIYFSYDVKMKEKGDIPEGYSVSREKKERFSLILESASTNQTSMYLCASSLSGSGNTIYFGEGSWLTVV.

V and J are TRBV7-6 and TRBJ1-2; no definite D call. Trimming cost V 8 bases and J 4 bases, with 17 bases left between them. The CDR3 totals 14 residues. CDR1 is SGHVS, CDR2 FNYEAQ, per germline. This CDR3 reads CASGWGEASYGYTF. The CDR3 region has the DNA TGTGCCAGCGGGTGGGGAGAGGCGAGCTATGGCTACACCTTC.

The V gene is TRBV7-2, the J gene TRBJ2-5; 7 bases align to TRBD2. V was clipped by 2 bases and J by 7 bases; unmatched bases: 10. The CDR3 extends over 15 amino acids. CDR1 and CDR2 from the germline V gene are SGHTA and FQGNSA. DNA of the CDR3: TGTGCCAGCAGCTTAAGGCGCGGTGGGGGGGGGACCCAGTACTTC. The encoded protein is CASSLRRGGGGTQYF.

The chain carries TRBV6-5 and TRBJ1-4, with 9 bases identical to TRBD1. The CDR3 is made up of 13 amino acids. V trimming: 4 bases; J trimming: 10 bases; junction bases outside the gene matches: 4. CDR1 MNHEY and CDR2 SVGAGI come from the germline V gene. The CDR3 is CASSSKTGGKLFF. CDR3 DNA: TGTGCCAGCAGTTCTAAGACAGGGGGAAAACTGTTTTTT.

CDR3: CASSVVSGVETQYF. Here the CDR3 DNA reads TGTGCCAGCAGCGTAGTAAGCGGGGTAGAGACCCAGTACTTC. The chain recombines TRBV9 with TRBJ2-5, with 7 positions matching TRBD2. CDR3 size: 14 residues. The germline V gene encodes CDR1 SGDLS and CDR2 YYNGEE. The V gene end was trimmed by 0 bases and the J gene end by 4 bases; junction bases not matched to a gene: 3.

The chain combines TRBV18 with TRBJ1-2, with 7 bases fitting TRBD1. The germline CDR1 and CDR2 sequences are KGHSH and LQKENI. V gave up 4 bases and J gave up 0 bases; unmatched junction bases: 5. The CDR3 contains 15 residues. As DNA, the CDR3 is TGTGCCAGCTCACAAGCGACAGGGACTAACTATGGCTACACCTTC. The encoded protein is CASSQATGTNYGYTF.

This clone was seen just once. The gene calls are TRBV2 and TRBJ2-3; TRBD1 aligns across 8 bases. Trimming at V came to 6 bases and at J to 3 bases, leaving 8 bases not matched to a gene. Germline V gene data show CDR1 as SNHLY and CDR2 as FYNNEI. There are 15 residues in the CDR3. CDR3 sequence reads: CASSTGQGRTDTQYF. The DNA of the CDR3 is TGTGCCAGCAGCACTGGACAGGGTAGAACAGATACGCAGTATTTT.

This clone has just a few counts. V is TRBV18 and J is TRBJ2-4; D perhaps matches TRBD2 (5 bases). This CDR3 comprises 15 residues. Germline V lookup: CDR1 KGHSH, CDR2 LQKENI. V gave up 2 bases and J gave up 0 bases, with 8 bases separating them. CDR3 nucleotides: TGTGCCAGCTCACCAATGGGAGTAGCCAAAAACATTCAGTACTTC. Amino acids: CASSPMGVAKNIQYF.

The chain joins TRBV6-1 to TRBJ2-7, with TRBD1 as a possible D gene (6 bases). Trimming took 2 bases from V and 10 from J, leaving 9 bases between them. Looked up from germline, CDR1 is MNHNS and CDR2 is SASEGT. This CDR3 contains 11 residues. The CDR3 protein is CASSERGHQYV. The CDR3 DNA follows: TGTGCCAGCAGTGAACGGGGACACCAGTACGTC.

The V and J genes are TRBV28 and TRBJ2-1; TRBD2 aligns across 12 bases. The germline CDR1 and CDR2 sequences are MDHEN and SYDVKM. This CDR3 is built from 18 residues. V was pared by 8 bases and J by 0 bases, with 11 bases of the junction left unmatched. This CDR3 reads CASGSTSGGLSSYNEQFF. The CDR3, as DNA: TGTGCCAGCGGTTCGACTAGCGGGGGACTCAGCTCCTACAATGAGCAGTTCTTC.

The J gene is TRBJ1-1, the V gene TRBV19, with 8 bases matching TRBD1. The V segment lost 4 bases and the J segment 6 bases; nucleotides outside the gene matches: 13. The CDR3 contains 16 residues. The germline V gene encodes CDR1 LNHDA and CDR2 SQIVND (reference sequence). The CDR3 DNA sequence: TGTGCCAGTAGTAGTAAAGCCAGGGGGCGCGGGGCTGAAGCTTTCTTT. Translating it yields CASSSKARGRGAEAFF.

The chain combines TRBV19 with TRBJ2-2, with 9 positions matching TRBD2. The CDR3 contains 15 residues. Germline V lookup: CDR1 LNHDA, CDR2 SQIVND (reference sequence). The junction had 4 bases not matched to a gene; V was cut back by 2 bases and J by 6 bases. As DNA, the CDR3 is TGTGCCAGTAGTATAAAGCGGGGGGCTGCCGGGGAGCTGTTTTTT. This encodes CASSIKRGAAGELFF.

The genes are TRBV2 and TRBJ2-1; tentatively, D is TRBD1 (6 bases). Trimming cost V 3 bases and J 4 bases, with 10 bases left between them. From germline, CDR1 is SNHLY and CDR2 FYNNEI. This CDR3 is 14 amino acids long. The DNA for the CDR3 is TGTGCCAGCAGTGACCGACAGGCGTACAATGAGCAGTTCTTC. Its translation: CASSDRQAYNEQFF. The whole variable domain, remainder taken from reference TRBV2 and TRBJ2-1, is EPEVTQTPSHQVTQMGQEVILRCVPISNHLYFYWYRQILGQKVEFLVSFYNNEISEKSEIFDDQFSVERPDGSNFTLKIRSTKLEDSAMYFCASSDRQAYNEQFFGPGTRLTVL.

The chain couples TRBV5-4 to TRBJ2-3, with 7 bases aligning to TRBD1. Germline loops: CDR1 SGHNT, CDR2 YYREEE (reference sequence). The CDR3 totals 15 residues. V was pared by 4 bases and J by 4 bases, with 9 bases of the junction left unmatched. CDR3 DNA sequence: TGTGCCAGCAGCCCCGACAGGGCTACAGCAGATACGCAGTATTTT. This codes for CASSPDRATADTQYF.

In nucleotides, the CDR3 is TGTGCCAGCAGGGACAACAGGGTCACCATATATTTT. This translates into CASRDNRVTIYF. The chain employs TRBV6-5 and TRBJ1-3; TRBD1 might be the D (6 bases). CDR1 is MNHEY, CDR2 SVGAGI, per germline. V dropped 6 bases and J dropped 9 bases, with 12 bases sitting between them. This CDR3 contains 12 residues.

The chain couples TRBV28 to TRBJ1-1, with D uncertain. CDR3 length: 13 amino acids. V shed 2 bases and J shed 1 base, with 5 bases lying between them. Germline assignment: CDR1 MDHEN and CDR2 SYDVKM. CDR3: CASSLGRNTEAFF. CDR3 nucleotide sequence: TGTGCCAGCAGTTTAGGCCGGAACACTGAAGCTTTCTTT.

This clone was observed a few times. This rearrangement joins TRBV7-9 to TRBJ1-6; D unresolved. Per germline, CDR1 SEHNR and CDR2 FQNEAQ (reference sequence). The V end lost 2 bases, the J end lost 11 bases, and 7 bases lay between the germline ends. This CDR3 is built from 12 residues. This chain's CDR3 is CASSLSGAPLHF. CDR3 DNA: TGTGCCAGCAGCTTAAGTGGAGCACCCCTCCACTTT.

The chain employs TRBV6-5 and TRBJ2-1; tentative D call: TRBD2 (6 bases). Germline values: CDR1 MNHEY, CDR2 SVGAGI. With 6 bases removed from V and 4 bases from J, the gap between germline ends came to 16 bases. The CDR3 is made up of 15 amino acids. CDR3 in DNA: TGTGCCAGCAGGGCGGGGCTAGATCTTTACAATGAGCAGTTCTTC. Its translation: CASRAGLDLYNEQFF.

The chain uses TRBV5-1 and TRBJ2-1, with 11 bases that match TRBD2. CDR3 size: 14 residues. Unmatched junction bases numbered 0, after V lost 0 bases and J lost 7 bases. The germline gives CDR1 SGHRS, CDR2 YFSETQ. CDR3: CASSLGLAGNEQFF. The DNA of the CDR3 is TGCGCCAGCAGCTTGGGACTAGCGGGAAATGAGCAGTTCTTC.

This clone was seen more than once but under ten times. V and J are TRBV28 and TRBJ1-3; D possibly corresponds to TRBD1 (5 bases). Germline-derived CDR1 and CDR2 are MDHEN and SYDVKM. Trimming shortened V by 2 bases and J by 4 bases, and 12 bases separated the two germline ends. The CDR3 is 15 amino acids. The CDR3 DNA reads TGTGCCAGCAGTTTACAAACAGGATCGGGAAACACCATATATTTT. Its protein is CASSLQTGSGNTIYF.

V is TRBV5-1 and J is TRBJ2-7, with D maybe TRBD1 (6 bases). Trimming took 0 bases from V and 6 from J, leaving 16 bases between them. Germline V lookup: CDR1 SGHRS, CDR2 YFSETQ. This CDR3 region has 15 residues. CDR3 in amino acids: CASSLEAGVRGEQYV. The CDR3 DNA reads as TGCGCCAGCAGCTTGGAGGCAGGGGTAAGGGGCGAGCAGTACGTC.